The 12 T cell receptor beta chains below all came from one sample that was sequenced in a study of PD-1 blockade in classical Hodgkin lymphoma. Every patient was affected by relapse after autologous stem cell transplantation, while exposure to brentuximab vedotin was not uniform. Only in-frame clones appear in the TCRdb table, and some are missing; sequencing was by immunoSEQ multiplex PCR. The sample contains 55,000 to 80,000 clones, about 91% of which appear only once. Sequenced material: peripheral blood mononuclear cells (PBMCs), taken at baseline. The receptor source for this set is a human donor with classical Hodgkin lymphoma.

V is TRBV19 and J is TRBJ1-2, with D perhaps matching TRBD1 (6 bases). V dropped 4 bases and J dropped 2 bases, with 11 bases sitting between them. From germline, CDR1 is LNHDA and CDR2 SQIVND (reference sequence). The CDR3 has 14 residues. The CDR3 nucleotides are TGTGCCAGTAGTACAGGGGTGGCCAACTATGGCTACACCTTC. Translation gives CASSTGVANYGYTF.

This clone was seen more than once but under ten times. The V call is TRBV18, the J call TRBJ2-7, with D perhaps assigned TRBD1 or TRBD2 (5 bases each). V was cut by 3 bases and J by 7 bases, with 19 bases left in between. Germline CDR1 and CDR2: KGHSH and LQKENI. The CDR3 covers 15 residues. CDR3 sequence (DNA): TGTGCCAGCTCACCCCGGGACCTACAACTGGGGGAGCAGTACTTC. Its protein is CASSPRDLQLGEQYF.

The chain joins TRBV29-1 to TRBJ2-1; a possible D gene is TRBD2 (6 bases). V was trimmed by 3 bases and J by 3 bases, leaving 18 bases between them. CDR3 length: 16 amino acids. CDR1 and CDR2 from the germline V gene are SQVTM and ANQGSEA. The CDR3 here is CSVDDLASVIYNEQFF. As DNA, the CDR3 is TGCAGCGTTGATGATTTGGCTAGCGTGATCTACAATGAGCAGTTCTTC.

This chain joins TRBV20-1 and TRBJ1-2, with D possibly TRBD1 on 5 matching bases. This CDR3 comprises 10 residues. Germline CDR1 is DFQATT and CDR2 is SNEGSKA (reference sequence). The V end was cut by 8 bases, the J end by 5 bases, with 9 bases between. DNA of the CDR3: TGCAGTCATGAGGGGTATGGCTACACCTTC. Amino acid sequence: CSHEGYGYTF.

This clone turned up a few times. The chain couples TRBV4-2 to TRBJ1-2; tentatively, D is TRBD1 (5 bases). The CDR3 runs 17 residues. Trimming took 0 bases from V and 8 from J, leaving 22 bases between them. Germline CDR1 is LGHNA and CDR2 is YNFKEQ. The CDR3 sequence: CASSQDWGDGGAGGYTF. Written as DNA, the CDR3 is TGTGCCAGCAGCCAAGACTGGGGGGATGGTGGGGCGGGCGGCTACACCTTC.

The chain couples TRBV7-9 to TRBJ2-7; D perhaps matches TRBD2 (6 bases). The CDR3 contains 15 residues. The ends were cut back, 5 bases at V and 0 bases at J, with 14 bases in the middle. The germline V gene has CDR1 SEHNR and CDR2 FQNEAQ (reference sequence). In nucleotides, the CDR3 is TGTGCCAGCAGCCCTCGGACTACGAGCTCCTACGAGCAGTACTTC. Its translation is CASSPRTTSSYEQYF.

The chain joins TRBV12-5 to TRBJ2-7; D call uncertain. V lost 0 bases, J lost 3 bases, and 12 bases lay in between. CDR3 size: 15 residues. Germline CDR1 LGHNT, CDR2 FRNRAP. CDR3 sequence reads: CASGLVPADNYEQYF. CDR3 in DNA: TGTGCTAGTGGTTTGGTACCGGCAGATAACTACGAGCAGTACTTC.

The CDR3 nucleotides are TGCAGCGTGGGGGGACACTCGAACACTGAAGCTTTCTTT. Its protein product is CSVGGHSNTEAFF. The rearrangement links TRBV29-1 to TRBJ1-1; the D gene is possibly TRBD1 (6 bases). The CDR3 has 13 residues. Germline V CDR1 and CDR2: SQVTM, ANQGSEA. V was trimmed by 6 bases and J by 1 base, leaving 12 bases between them. Variable domain in full (rest from reference TRBV29-1 and TRBJ1-1): SAVISQKPSRDICQRGTSLTIQCQVDSQVTMMFWYRQQPGQSLTLIATANQGSEATYESGFVIDKFPISRPNLTFSTLTVSNMSPEDSSIYLCSVGGHSNTEAFFGQGTRLTVV.

The chain links TRBV30 to TRBJ1-6, with a weak D call TRBD1 (6 bases). This CDR3 region has 14 residues. The V and J ends lost 4 bases and 9 bases respectively, with 16 bases between them. Germline V gene sequence: CDR1 GTSNPN, CDR2 SVGIG (reference sequence). The CDR3: CAWKIEGESSPLHF. CDR3 in DNA: TGTGCCTGGAAAATTGAGGGGGAGAGTTCACCCCTCCACTTT.

The V gene is TRBV6-6, the J gene TRBJ2-7; 10 bases are a match to TRBD2. The CDR3 totals 14 residues. CDR1 is MNHNY and CDR2 is SVGAGI in the germline V gene (reference sequence). Trimming at V came to 4 bases and at J to 7 bases, leaving 7 bases not matched to a gene. The CDR3 loop is CASSWIPSGGEQYF. DNA for the CDR3: TGTGCCAGCAGTTGGATCCCTAGCGGGGGTGAGCAGTACTTC.

This clone has just a few counts. The chain joins TRBV19 to TRBJ2-7; D may be TRBD2 (5 bases). Deletions cut 6 bases from V and 4 bases from J, with 10 bases between. The CDR3 spans 12 residues. Looked up from germline, CDR1 is LNHDA and CDR2 is SQIVND (reference sequence). CDR3 protein: CASSPRDYEQYF. In DNA, the CDR3 is TGTGCCAGTAGCCCCCGGGATTACGAGCAGTACTTC.

The chain employs TRBV7-9 and TRBJ1-6, with 7 bases lining up with TRBD1. V gave up 0 bases and J gave up 7 bases; unmatched junction bases: 12. This CDR3 spans 18 amino acids. Germline CDR1 and CDR2: SEHNR and FQNEAQ (reference sequence). The CDR3 region is CASSLAAWGTEKNSPLHF. The CDR3 region has the DNA TGTGCCAGCAGCTTAGCGGCGTGGGGGACAGAAAAAAATTCACCCCTCCACTTT.